Listed below are T cell receptor beta chains from one sample, sequenced in a study of quantifying T cell responses using KT2 cells. In TCRdb, the UMI-ligation and nested PCR reads were re-called with MiXCR into one record per CDR3 protein. Of tens of thousands of distinct CDR3 sequences detected, more than 9% appear once; the ten largest clones hold 8% to 13%. The sequencing input was PBMCs spiked with cells of the T cell clone KT2. The receptor source for this set is a human donor. Both conserved end residues are part of each CDR3. A D gene is named only where the DNA matches it firmly. The size entry is marked missing in some rows and otherwise reads once, few, many or a size class.

CDR3 DNA	CDR3 protein	V gene	J gene	clone size	D gene
TGCAGTGCTGAACTCAGGACTAGCGGGGCCAATGAGCAGTTCTTC	CSAELRTSGANEQFF	TRBV20-1	TRBJ2-1	few	TRBD2
TGCAGTGCCCGACAGGGTCTGGTCGGAGATCAGCCCCAGCATTTT	CSARQGLVGDQPQHF	TRBV20-1	TRBJ1-5	many	TRBD1
TGCGCCAGCAGCCAAGTAGGAGGCCTCAATCAGCCCCAGCATTTT	CASSQVGGLNQPQHF	TRBV4-1	TRBJ1-5	few	NA
TGTGCCAGCAGTGAAAGTCGGATAGAAGCTTTCTTT	CASSESRIEAFF	TRBV2	TRBJ1-1	many	NA
TGTGCCAGCAGCCTCACTACAGGGATAAGCTATGGCTACACCTTC	CASSLTTGISYGYTF	TRBV7-8	TRBJ1-2	NA	NA
TGTGCCAGCAGTCTAACTCGGTACGAGCAGTACTTC	CASSLTRYEQYF	TRBV12-3/TRBV12-4	TRBJ2-7	NA	NA
TGTGCCAGCAGTCCCGCGACAGACGGAAGTTCACCCCTCCACTTT	CASSPATDGSSPLHF	TRBV27	TRBJ1-6	few	NA
TGTGCCAGCAGCCCTACCGACAACAACTATGGCTACACCTTC	CASSPTDNNYGYTF	TRBV7-9	TRBJ1-2	many	NA
TGTGCCAGCAGCCAAGCAAGGACTACACGATACACAGATACGCAGTATTTT	CASSQARTTRYTDTQYF	TRBV11-2	TRBJ2-3	few	NA
TGTGCCAGCTCACCACCTAGTCGAGATACGCAGTATTTT	CASSPPSRDTQYF	TRBV18	TRBJ2-3	NA	NA
TGCGCCAGCAGCCCCCCACAGGCCCCGCACAATGAGCAGTTCTTC	CASSPPQAPHNEQFF	TRBV5-1	TRBJ2-1	few	NA
TGTGCCAGCAGCTTCTTTGAGGATACGCAGTATTTT	CASSFFEDTQYF	TRBV5-5	TRBJ2-3	few	NA
TGCAGCGTCGACGGGGCCTACAATGAGCAGTTCTTC	CSVDGAYNEQFF	TRBV29-1	TRBJ2-1	many	NA
TGTGCCAGCAGTACGGGGGACAGAAAAACGGAGACCCAGTACTTC	CASSTGDRKTETQYF	TRBV6-2/TRBV6-3	TRBJ2-5	many	NA
TGTGCCAGCAAAGACCGCTCAACGAACACTGAAGCTTTCTTT	CASKDRSTNTEAFF	TRBV6-5	TRBJ1-1	many	NA
TGCGCCAGCAGTGAAGGAACTAGCGGAGCAGATACGCAGTATTTT	CASSEGTSGADTQYF	TRBV10-2	TRBJ2-3	NA	TRBD2
TGTGCCAGCGGCTCCCCAGGACCCACTGAAGCTTTCTTT	CASGSPGPTEAFF	TRBV6-2/TRBV6-3	TRBJ1-1	NA	NA
TGTGCCAGCAGTTTAGCGGTTGCCCGCACTGAAGCTTTCTTT	CASSLAVARTEAFF	TRBV12-3/TRBV12-4	TRBJ1-1	few	NA
TGTGCCAGCAGCTTAGCGGGCCCAGCGGCCACCTACGAGCAGTACTTC	CASSLAGPAATYEQYF	TRBV7-8	TRBJ2-7	few	NA
TGTGCCAGCATCGATCTGGCAGGGGAAGTCGGGGAGCTGTTTTTT	CASIDLAGEVGELFF	TRBV2	TRBJ2-2	NA	NA
TGTGCCAGCTCTATAAGACAGGGGGCTGGGACCGGGGAGCTGTTTTTT	CASSIRQGAGTGELFF	TRBV2	TRBJ2-2	many	TRBD1
TGTGCCTGGAGTGATCCGGGACTTGGGCAGTTCTTC	CAWSDPGLGQFF	TRBV30	TRBJ2-1	many	NA
TGTGCCAGCAGCCAAATTGGGGGGAACACTGAAGCTTTCTTT	CASSQIGGNTEAFF	TRBV3-1	TRBJ1-1	NA	NA
TGTGCCAGCAGTGAGGGGGGGCGCGATAATTCACCCCTCCACTTT	CASSEGGRDNSPLHF	TRBV6-1	TRBJ1-6	many	NA
TGTGCCTGGAGTTCCGGGACTAGCGCTCCAGATACGCAGTATTTT	CAWSSGTSAPDTQYF	TRBV30	TRBJ2-3	NA	TRBD2
TGTGCCAGCAGCCCTGGTGGTAGCTCCTACAATGAGCAGTTCTTC	CASSPGGSSYNEQFF	TRBV11-2	TRBJ2-1	NA	NA
TGTGCCATCAGTGAGCCTAGCGTGGGACAGAGAAAATACAATGAGCAGTTCTTC	CAISEPSVGQRKYNEQFF	TRBV10-3	TRBJ2-1	NA	NA
TGTGCCATCAGTGACCCACGGATAAATATGGGCAATCAGCCCCAGCATTTT	CAISDPRINMGNQPQHF	TRBV10-3	TRBJ1-5	few	NA
TGTGCCAGCTCCATAGCGGGAGGGCCGCATGAGCAGTTCTTC	CASSIAGGPHEQFF	TRBV11-2	TRBJ2-1	few	TRBD2
TGTGCTAGTGGCTCGGGACAGGGAGATGAAAAACTGTTTTTT	CASGSGQGDEKLFF	TRBV12-5	TRBJ1-4	NA	TRBD1
TGTGCCAGCAGCCCCGGGGGGTCACCCCTCCACTTT	CASSPGGSPLHF	TRBV6-5	TRBJ1-6	few	NA
TGTGCCAGCAGTCACGATAGCGGCGGGGGGGCCCACAATGAGCAGTTCTTC	CASSHDSGGGAHNEQFF	TRBV5-4	TRBJ2-1	NA	TRBD2